A single T cell receptor beta chain is shown here with its context. Authors' processing steps: Amplification of reference gene primers was used by the study to estimate nucleated cell counts. Generated by immunoSEQ multiplex PCR, the TCRdb table keeps only in-frame clones and is missing some. The DNA was the basis for D and trimming; V, J and clone size are from that table. The repertoire holds a few hundred thousand clones, with over 65% as singletons. The data derive from a study of blood T cell repertoires in COVID-19. Study background: Donors in the United States, Italy and Spain gave samples during acute or convalescent COVID-19. In each case, the material was cDNA or gDNA derived from T cells, B-cell-depleted T cells, or PBMCs.

Losses at the gene ends were 2 bases for V and 2 bases for J; bases not matched to a gene: 4. Germline CDR1 SGHTA, CDR2 FQGTGA. This CDR3 is built from 16 residues. The source of this sequence is a woman of 80 years or more with acute or convalescent COVID-19. V usage is TRBV7-3 and J usage is TRBJ1-3; 9 bases agree with TRBD1. Sequenced input: peripheral blood. The CDR3 loop reads CASSLAGTGTGNTIYF. Written as DNA, the CDR3 is TGTGCCAGCAGCTTAGCCGGGACAGGGACTGGAAACACCATATATTTT.